Sequencing of this T cell receptor (beta chain) was carried out in a study of shared clonotypes between healthy human individuals. Germline-derived CDR1 and CDR2 are MNHNS and SASEGT. The V gene lost 5 bases and the J gene lost 1 base, with 8 bases spanning the gap. The CDR3 is 14 amino acids. This clone was observed a single time. Sequencing used immunoSEQ multiplex PCR; TCRdb keeps in-frame clones, though not all of them. Here the sample spans under 600,000 clones, almost 97% being singletons. This clonotype originated in a woman in her twenties or thirties in good health. Sequenced sample: naive CD4+ T cells sorted from blood. The subset is: CD45RA+ positively selected. The rearrangement joins TRBV6-1 to TRBJ2-2; D may be TRBD2 (6 bases). The CDR3 protein is CASSPGLNTGELFF. CDR3 nucleotides: TGTGCCAGCAGTCCGGGACTGAACACCGGGGAGCTGTTTTTT.